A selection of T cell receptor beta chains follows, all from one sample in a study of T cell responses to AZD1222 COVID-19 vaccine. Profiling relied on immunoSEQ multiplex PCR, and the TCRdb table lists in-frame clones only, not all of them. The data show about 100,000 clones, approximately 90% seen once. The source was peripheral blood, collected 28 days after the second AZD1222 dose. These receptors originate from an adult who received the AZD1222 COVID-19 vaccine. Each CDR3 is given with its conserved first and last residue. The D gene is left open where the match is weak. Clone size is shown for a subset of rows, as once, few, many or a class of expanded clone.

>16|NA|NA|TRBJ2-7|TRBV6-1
TGTGCCAGCAGTGATGCCCGACAGGAGATCACCTACGAGCAGTACTTC
CASSDARQEITYEQYF
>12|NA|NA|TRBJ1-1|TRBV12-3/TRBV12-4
TGTGCCAGCAGTTTAGGGAACACTGAAGCTTTCTTT
CASSLGNTEAFF
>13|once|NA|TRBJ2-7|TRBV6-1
TGTGCCAGCAGTGACCCACAGGGCTACGAGCAGTACTTC
CASSDPQGYEQYF
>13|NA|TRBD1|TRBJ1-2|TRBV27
TGTGCCAGCACAACAGGGGCCGGGTGGAACTACACCTTC
CASTTGAGWNYTF
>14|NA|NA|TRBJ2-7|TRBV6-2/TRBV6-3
TGTGCCAGCAGCCGCCGGGCAGGGCGCAACGAGCAGTACTTC
CASSRRAGRNEQYF
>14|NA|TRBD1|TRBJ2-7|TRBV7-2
TGTGCCAGCAGATACGGGACAGGTCCGAACGAGCAGTACTTC
CASRYGTGPNEQYF
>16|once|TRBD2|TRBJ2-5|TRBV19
TGTGCCAGTAGTATAGGACTAGCGGGGCACCAAGAGACCCAGTACTTC
CASSIGLAGHQETQYF
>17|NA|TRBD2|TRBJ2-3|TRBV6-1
TGTGCCAGCAGTGAAAGGCCCAGCGGGGGACGGGCAGATACGCAGTATTTT
CASSERPSGGRADTQYF
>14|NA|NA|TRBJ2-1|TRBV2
TGTGCCAGCAGCACTAGGGGCTCCTACAATGAGCAGTTCTTC
CASSTRGSYNEQFF
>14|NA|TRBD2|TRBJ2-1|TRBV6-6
TGTGCCAGCAGAGGACTAGGGGAATACAATGAGCAGTTCTTC
CASRGLGEYNEQFF
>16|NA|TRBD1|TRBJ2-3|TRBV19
TGTGCCAGTAGCAGGAATAAGGGACAGTCGACAGATACGCAGTATTTT
CASSRNKGQSTDTQYF
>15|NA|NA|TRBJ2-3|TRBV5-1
TGCGCCAGCAGCCCGGAGGAGGGACGCACAGATACGCAGTATTTT
CASSPEEGRTDTQYF
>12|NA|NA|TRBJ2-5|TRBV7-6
TGTGCCAGCAGCTTACGGGGGGAGACCCAGTACTTC
CASSLRGETQYF
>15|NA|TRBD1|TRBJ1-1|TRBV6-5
TGTGCCAGCAGTTACTCTCGGACAGGGGACACTGAAGCTTTCTTT
CASSYSRTGDTEAFF
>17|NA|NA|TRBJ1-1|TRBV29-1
TGCAGCGTGAGCGCGCGCAGGGGACACCTAATGAACACTGAAGCTTTCTTT
CSVSARRGHLMNTEAFF
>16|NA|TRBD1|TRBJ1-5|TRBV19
TGTGCCAGCCATCAAGACAGGGGGATACGAAATCAGCCCCAGCATTTT
CASHQDRGIRNQPQHF
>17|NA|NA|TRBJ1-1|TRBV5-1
TGCGCCAGCAGCTCTGAGGGGGGCAGACCGATGAACACTGAAGCTTTCTTT
CASSSEGGRPMNTEAFF
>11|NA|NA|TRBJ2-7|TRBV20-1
TGCAGTGCTACCCAAACTCGGGAGCAGTACTTC
CSATQTREQYF
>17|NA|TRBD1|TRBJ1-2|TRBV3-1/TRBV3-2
TGTGCCAGCAGCCAAGAGGGGATAAGGACAGGCTCCTATGGCTACACCTTC
CASSQEGIRTGSYGYTF
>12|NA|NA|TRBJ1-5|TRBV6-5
TGTGCCAGCAGTTACGCGGGTCAGCCCCAGCATTTT
CASSYAGQPQHF